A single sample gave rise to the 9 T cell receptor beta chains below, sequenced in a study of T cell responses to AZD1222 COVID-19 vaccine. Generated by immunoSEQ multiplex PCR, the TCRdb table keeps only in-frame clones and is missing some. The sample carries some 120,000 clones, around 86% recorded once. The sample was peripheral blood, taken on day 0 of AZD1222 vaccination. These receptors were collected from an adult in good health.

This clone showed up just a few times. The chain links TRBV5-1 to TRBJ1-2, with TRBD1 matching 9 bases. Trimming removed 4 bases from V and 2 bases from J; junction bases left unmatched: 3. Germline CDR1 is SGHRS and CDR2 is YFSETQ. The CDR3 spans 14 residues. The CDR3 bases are TGCGCCAGCAGCGCCGGGACAGGGAACTATGGCTACACCTTC. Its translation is CASSAGTGNYGYTF.

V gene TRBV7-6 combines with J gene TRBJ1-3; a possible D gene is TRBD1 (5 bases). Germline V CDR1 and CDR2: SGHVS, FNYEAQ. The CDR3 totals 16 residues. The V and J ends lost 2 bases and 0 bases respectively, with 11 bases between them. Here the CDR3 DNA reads TGTGCCAGCAGCTTAAATCCCCAGGGCTCTGGAAACACCATATATTTT. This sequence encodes CASSLNPQGSGNTIYF.

The CDR3 DNA reads as TGTGCCAGCAGCCTGTTGTCCGGGGGTGGAACAGATACGCAGTATTTT. Translating it yields CASSLLSGGGTDTQYF. This rearrangement joins TRBV2 to TRBJ2-3; possibly TRBD2 for D (6 bases). V was trimmed by 6 bases and J by 3 bases, leaving 19 bases between them. Germline CDR1 and CDR2: SNHLY and FYNNEI. CDR3 length equals 16 residues.

The CDR3, as DNA: TGTGCCAGCAGCTTGGGACAGGGGGCGTACGAGCAGTACTTC. Translating gives CASSLGQGAYEQYF. V is TRBV7-2 and J is TRBJ2-7; 12 bases map to TRBD1. Losses at the gene ends were 3 bases for V and 4 bases for J; bases not matched to a gene: 1. Per the germline V gene, CDR1 is SGHTA and CDR2 is FQGNSA. This CDR3 comprises 14 residues.

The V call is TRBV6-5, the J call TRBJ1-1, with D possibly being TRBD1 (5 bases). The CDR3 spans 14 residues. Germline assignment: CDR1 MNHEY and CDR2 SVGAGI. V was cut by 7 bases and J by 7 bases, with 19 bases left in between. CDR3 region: CASMMNWDPREAFF. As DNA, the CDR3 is TGTGCCAGCATGATGAATTGGGACCCCCGTGAAGCTTTCTTT.

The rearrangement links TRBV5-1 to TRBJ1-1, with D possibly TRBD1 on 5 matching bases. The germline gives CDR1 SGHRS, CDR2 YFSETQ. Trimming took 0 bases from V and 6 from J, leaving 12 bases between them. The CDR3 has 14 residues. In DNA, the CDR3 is TGCGCCAGCAGCTTGGAAGTGGCGGGGGCTGAAGCTTTCTTT. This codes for CASSLEVAGAEAFF.

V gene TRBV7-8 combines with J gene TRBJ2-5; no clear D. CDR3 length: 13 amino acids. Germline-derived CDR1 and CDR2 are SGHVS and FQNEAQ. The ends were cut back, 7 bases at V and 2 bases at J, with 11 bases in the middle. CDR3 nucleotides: TGTGCCAGCACCTTTCGGAGACAAGAGACCCAGTACTTC. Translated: CASTFRRQETQYF.

The CDR3 nucleotides read TGTGCCAGCAGCCAGGGCACGGTCTATGGCTACACCTTC. Translating it yields CASSQGTVYGYTF. The gene calls are TRBV5-6 and TRBJ1-2; perhaps TRBD1 as D (5 bases). The germline gives CDR1 SGHDT, CDR2 YYEEEE. This CDR3 spans 13 amino acids. The ends were cut back, 4 bases at V and 4 bases at J, with 11 bases in the middle.

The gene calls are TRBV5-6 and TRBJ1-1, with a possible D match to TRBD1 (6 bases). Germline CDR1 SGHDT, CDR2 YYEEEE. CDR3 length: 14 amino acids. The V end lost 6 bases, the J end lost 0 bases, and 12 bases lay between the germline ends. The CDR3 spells CASNLQGMNTEAFF. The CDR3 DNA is TGTGCCAGCAACTTACAGGGCATGAACACTGAAGCTTTCTTT. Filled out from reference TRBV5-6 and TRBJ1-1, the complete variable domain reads DAGVTQSPTHLIKTRGQQVTLRCSPKSGHDTVSWYQQALGQGPQFIFQYYEEEERQRGNFPDRFSGHQFPNYSSELNVNALLLGDSALYLCASNLQGMNTEAFFGQGTRLTVV.